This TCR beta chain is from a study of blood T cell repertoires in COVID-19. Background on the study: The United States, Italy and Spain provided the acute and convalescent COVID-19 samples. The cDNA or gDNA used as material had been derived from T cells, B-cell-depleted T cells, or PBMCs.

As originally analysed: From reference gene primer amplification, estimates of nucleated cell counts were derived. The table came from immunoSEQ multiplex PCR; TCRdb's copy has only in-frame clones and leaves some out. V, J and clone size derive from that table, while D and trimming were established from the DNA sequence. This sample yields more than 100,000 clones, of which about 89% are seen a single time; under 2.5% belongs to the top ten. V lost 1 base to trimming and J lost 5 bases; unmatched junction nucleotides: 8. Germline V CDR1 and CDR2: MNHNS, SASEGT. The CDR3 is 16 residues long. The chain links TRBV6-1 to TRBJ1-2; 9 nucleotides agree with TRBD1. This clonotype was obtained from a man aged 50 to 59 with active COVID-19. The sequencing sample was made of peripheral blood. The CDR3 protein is CASSEESQGTGYGYTF. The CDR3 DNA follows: TGTGCCAGCAGTGAAGAGAGTCAAGGGACAGGGTATGGCTACACCTTC.